This TCR beta chain was sequenced in a study of CD8+ T cells in alopecia areata. V shed 5 bases and J shed 3 bases, with 14 bases lying between them. The CDR3 totals 14 residues. The germline V gene has CDR1 SEHNR and CDR2 FQNEAQ (reference sequence). The treatment was: oral pan-JAK inhibitor, 5-10 mg twice daily. Sequencing templates came from extracted RNA that was reverse transcribed into cDNA. Using immunoSEQ multiplex PCR, the repertoire was profiled, and TCRdb retains in-frame clones only, with some absent. The data show 120,000 or so clones, about three fifths seen once. This clone was picked up a small number of times.

The TCR comes from a human donor with alopecia areata. The sequences come from CD8+ T cells sorted from blood, collected at week 4, from a patient treated with tofacitinib. The chain has TRBV7-9 and TRBJ2-7; D might be TRBD1 or TRBD2, each matching 5 bases. Here the CDR3 reads CASSTSGADYEQYF. The CDR3 nucleotides are TGTGCCAGCAGCACCTCCGGGGCGGACTACGAGCAGTACTTC.